These 29 T cell receptor beta chains were all obtained from the same sample, sequenced in a study of cytomegalovirus exposure and HLA in healthy donors. Vbeta (60) and Jbeta (13) primers were used in the PCR. Some clones are missing from TCRdb's copy, which holds only in-frame ones; the method was immunoSEQ multiplex PCR. The sample includes 250,000 or so clones, around 85% of them seen just once. Specimen: PBMCs. The receptors were sampled from a human donor in good health.

The rearrangement links TRBV5-4 to TRBJ1-1; unclear D gene. CDR3 length equals 11 residues. From germline, CDR1 is SGHNT and CDR2 YYREEE (reference sequence). Between the trimmed V and J ends, which lost 1 base and 7 bases, there was a span of 5 bases. The CDR3 DNA is TGTGCCAGCAGCTTGTCAAATGAAGCTTTCTTT. Encoded protein: CASSLSNEAFF.

This chain connects TRBV6-6 to TRBJ1-6, with 7 bases that match TRBD1. Germline V CDR1 and CDR2: MNHNY, SVGAGI (reference sequence). The CDR3 consists of 15 residues. J gave up 7 bases and V 5 bases, and 8 bases lay outside the gene matches. The CDR3 is CASSQRQGPNSPLHF. The DNA of the CDR3 is TGTGCCAGCAGTCAGAGACAGGGACCGAATTCACCCCTCCACTTT.

Comments on this clone: Other nucleotide sequences from this sample produce the same CDR3. This sequence joins TRBV14 and TRBJ2-3; the match to TRBD1 covers 7 bases. CDR3 length: 14 amino acids. The junction had 2 bases not matched to a gene; V was cut back by 4 bases and J by 1 base. Germline CDR1 and CDR2: SGHDN and FVKESK. In DNA form, the CDR3 reads TGTGCCAGCAGCCCGGGGACAGGCACAGATACGCAGTATTTT. Translated, it gives CASSPGTGTDTQYF.

The genes are TRBV5-4 and TRBJ1-5, with 11 bases fitting TRBD1. The trim removed 3 bases at V and 11 bases at J, leaving 4 bases unmatched. Germline loops: CDR1 SGHNT, CDR2 YYREEE (reference sequence). CDR3 size: 13 residues. The CDR3 loop reads CASSSDRGRAQHF. In DNA, the CDR3 is TGTGCCAGCAGCTCGGACAGGGGGCGAGCCCAGCATTTT.

A single count supports this clone. The chain couples TRBV5-1 to TRBJ2-5, with D possibly matching TRBD1 (6 bases). The CDR3 sequence is 15 residues long. The V end was cut by 0 bases, the J end by 5 bases, with 14 bases between. Looked up from germline, CDR1 is SGHRS and CDR2 is YFSETQ. CDR3 residues: CASSLVAGDGETQYF. The CDR3 region has the DNA TGCGCCAGCAGCTTGGTAGCAGGGGACGGGGAGACCCAGTACTTC.

V gene TRBV15 combines with J gene TRBJ2-7; TRBD2 aligns across 14 bases. The CDR3 covers 16 residues. Germline values: CDR1 LNHNV, CDR2 YYDKDF (reference sequence). The junction had 8 bases not matched to a gene; V was cut back by 1 base and J by 9 bases. Here the CDR3 DNA reads TGTGCCACCAGCAGAGCTGGGACTAGCGGGAGTACCGGGCAGTACTTC. It yields the protein CATSRAGTSGSTGQYF.

V and J are TRBV5-4 and TRBJ2-3; 10 bases are a match to TRBD1. Germline CDR1 is SGHNT and CDR2 is YYREEE (reference sequence). The CDR3 runs to 15 residues. With 2 bases clipped from V and 4 bases from J, the junction kept 4 bases outside the gene matches. The CDR3 protein is CASSFPTGGADTQYF. The CDR3 nucleotides read TGTGCCAGCAGCTTCCCGACAGGGGGCGCAGATACGCAGTATTTT.

The CDR3 region is CASSYSGGSSTDTQYF. The CDR3 DNA sequence: TGTGCCAGCAGTTACTCGGGCGGGTCGAGCACAGATACGCAGTATTTT. The rearrangement links TRBV6-5 to TRBJ2-3, with a tentative D call TRBD2 (5 bases). The CDR3 is made up of 16 amino acids. Trimming cost V 0 bases and J 0 bases, with 10 bases left between them. CDR1 and CDR2 (germline): MNHEY, SVGAGI.

V and J are TRBV4-2 and TRBJ2-7; the D gene is possibly TRBD2 (6 bases). V shed 0 bases and J shed 3 bases, with 9 bases lying between them. The CDR3 length is 14 residues. The germline V gene has CDR1 LGHNA and CDR2 YNFKEQ. The CDR3 loop reads CASSQDRGNYEQYF. The CDR3 region has the DNA TGTGCCAGCAGCCAAGATCGCGGGAACTACGAGCAGTACTTC.

This sequence joins TRBV4-1 and TRBJ2-5, with a weak D call TRBD1 (6 bases). Trimming stripped 2 bases from V and 3 bases from J, with 10 bases between. This CDR3 comprises 14 residues. CDR1 MGHRA and CDR2 YSYEKL come from the germline V gene. CDR3 protein: CASSQTGNKETQYF. The CDR3 region has the DNA TGCGCCAGCAGCCAAACAGGGAACAAAGAGACCCAGTACTTC.

The rearrangement uses TRBV30 and TRBJ2-7; TRBD2 aligns across 10 bases. Germline values: CDR1 GTSNPN, CDR2 SVGIG (reference sequence). Trimming removed 7 bases from V and 6 bases from J; junction bases left unmatched: 12. The CDR3 spans 14 residues. CDR3 region: CASKAGGPSLEQYF. CDR3 DNA: TGTGCCTCGAAAGCGGGAGGGCCTTCTCTCGAGCAGTACTTC.

This clone was seen once. The rearrangement links TRBV18 to TRBJ1-2; 9 positions agree with TRBD1. V lost 1 base, J lost 3 bases, and 12 bases stayed unmatched. The CDR3 is 18 residues long. Germline-derived CDR1 and CDR2 are KGHSH and LQKENI. The CDR3 nucleotides are TGTGCCAGCTCACCACTTTTCAGGGACAGGGAGACGGACTATGGCTACACCTTC. It encodes CASSPLFRDRETDYGYTF.

CDR3 residues: CAWSQLGDEQFF. The CDR3 DNA follows: TGTGCCTGGAGTCAATTAGGGGATGAGCAGTTCTTC. The gene calls are TRBV30 and TRBJ2-1; maybe TRBD1 (5 bases). V was pared by 2 bases and J by 8 bases, with 10 bases between. Germline values: CDR1 GTSNPN, CDR2 SVGIG (reference sequence). The CDR3 sequence is 12 residues long.

The genes are TRBV9 and TRBJ2-5; 7 bases are a match to TRBD2. Unmatched junction bases numbered 10, after V lost 5 bases and J lost 3 bases. The V gene's germline CDR1 is SGDLS and CDR2 YYNGEE. CDR3 size: 15 residues. This CDR3 reads CASSSSGSTKETQYF. The CDR3 coding sequence is TGTGCCAGCAGTTCTAGCGGATCAACAAAAGAGACCCAGTACTTC.

In nucleotides, the CDR3 is TGTGCCAGCAGCGGAGATGTCGGGGCCAACGTCCTGACTTTC. This sequence encodes CASSGDVGANVLTF. V is TRBV7-9 and J is TRBJ2-6; D not certain. The CDR3 is made up of 14 amino acids. With 5 bases removed from V and 4 bases from J, the gap between germline ends came to 9 bases. The germline CDR1 and CDR2 sequences are SEHNR and FQNEAQ (reference sequence).

This clone was recorded a few times. The sample holds other DNA sequences that translate to the same CDR3. V and J are TRBV5-1 and TRBJ2-7, with 7 bases aligning to TRBD2. The ends lost 4 bases at V and 4 bases at J; junction bases unmatched: 2. The CDR3 is 12 amino acids. Germline V gene lookup returns CDR1 SGHRS and CDR2 YFSETQ. The CDR3 loop reads CASSRTSYEQYF. CDR3 DNA sequence: TGCGCCAGCAGCCGGACTAGTTACGAGCAGTACTTC. The full variable domain, with the rest looked up from reference TRBV5-1 and TRBJ2-7, is KAGVTQTPRYLIKTRGQQVTLSCSPISGHRSVSWYQQTPGQGLQFLFEYFSETQRNKGNFPGRFSGRQFSNSRSEMNVSTLELGDSALYLCASSRTSYEQYFGPGTRLTVT.

The chain links TRBV29-1 to TRBJ2-3; 7 positions agree with TRBD2. Germline V gene data show CDR1 as SQVTM and CDR2 as ANQGSEA. There are 14 residues in the CDR3. V lost 7 bases to trimming and J lost 6 bases; unmatched junction nucleotides: 13. The CDR3 nucleotides are TGCAGCGCTGTAGAATGGCGGGAGTCTGATACGCAGTATTTT. This gives the protein CSAVEWRESDTQYF.

The rearrangement joins TRBV19 to TRBJ2-2; 9 bases align to TRBD2. This CDR3 has 14 residues. Germline CDR1 reads LNHDA; CDR2 reads SQIVND (reference sequence). V lost 8 bases, J lost 7 bases, and 8 bases stayed unmatched. The CDR3 protein is CASSVAGAIGELFF. The CDR3 DNA reads as TGTGCCAGTTCAGTAGCGGGAGCCATCGGGGAGCTGTTTTTT. Filled out from reference TRBV19 and TRBJ2-2, the complete variable domain reads DGGITQSPKYLFRKEGQNVTLSCEQNLNHDAMYWYRQDPGQGLRLIYYSQIVNDFQKGDIAEGYSVSREKKESFPLTVTSAQKNPTAFYLCASSVAGAIGELFFGEGSRLTVL.

A note on this clone: The sample contains more than one DNA sequence encoding this CDR3. J is TRBJ2-1 and V is TRBV5-1; 8 bases are a match to TRBD2. V lost 0 bases and J lost 0; bases outside the gene matches: 2. The CDR3 extends over 16 amino acids. Looked up from germline, CDR1 is SGHRS and CDR2 is YFSETQ. The CDR3 coding sequence is TGCGCCAGCAGCTTGGGGAGCGGGAGCTCCTACAATGAGCAGTTCTTC. Its protein product is CASSLGSGSSYNEQFF.

J is TRBJ1-1 and V is TRBV19; 7 bases agree with TRBD1. The germline V gene has CDR1 LNHDA and CDR2 SQIVND (reference sequence). V lost 3 bases to trimming and J lost 6 bases; unmatched junction nucleotides: 7. This CDR3 spans 14 amino acids. CDR3: CASSIVWQGAEAFF. The CDR3 nucleotides are TGTGCCAGTAGTATCGTCTGGCAGGGGGCTGAAGCTTTCTTT. Drawing the rest from reference TRBV19 and TRBJ1-1, the complete variable domain is DGGITQSPKYLFRKEGQNVTLSCEQNLNHDAMYWYRQDPGQGLRLIYYSQIVNDFQKGDIAEGYSVSREKKESFPLTVTSAQKNPTAFYLCASSIVWQGAEAFFGQGTRLTVV.

The V and J genes are TRBV6-1 and TRBJ2-3; D remains ambiguous. This CDR3 contains 14 residues. Germline V lookup: CDR1 MNHNS, CDR2 SASEGT. V was cut by 0 bases and J by 0 bases, with 4 bases left in between. CDR3 bases: TGTGCCAGCAGTGAAGCTAGTAGCACAGATACGCAGTATTTT. It translates to CASSEASSTDTQYF.

The J gene is TRBJ2-7, the V gene TRBV7-8; D possibly corresponds to TRBD1 (6 bases). CDR3 size: 16 residues. Germline loops: CDR1 SGHVS, CDR2 FQNEAQ. Trimming removed 4 bases from V and 0 bases from J, with 16 bases in between. CDR3 nucleotides: TGTGCCAGCAGCTCGCCGAATGGACAGCACTCCTACGAGCAGTACTTC. Residues: CASSSPNGQHSYEQYF.

The chain uses TRBV19 and TRBJ2-3; tentative D call: TRBD2 (5 bases). CDR3 length: 16 amino acids. Trimming took off 6 bases at V and 2 bases at J, with 18 bases between the two ends. Germline V CDR1 and CDR2: LNHDA, SQIVND (reference sequence). CDR3 protein: CASSPIWGASTDTQYF. The CDR3 DNA is TGTGCCAGTAGCCCAATTTGGGGAGCCTCCACAGATACGCAGTATTTT.

For the CDR3, the DNA is TGTGCCAGCAGCAGGCGTACTAGCGAGGTTGGGGATGAGCAGTTCTTC. This translates into CASSRRTSEVGDEQFF. V is TRBV5-4 and J is TRBJ2-1, with 7 bases identical to TRBD2. The CDR3 contains 16 residues. V lost 4 bases and J lost 8; bases outside the gene matches: 15. The germline V gene encodes CDR1 SGHNT and CDR2 YYREEE (reference sequence).

This chain connects TRBV2 to TRBJ1-1; D possibly corresponds to TRBD1 (5 bases). This CDR3 has 13 residues. The germline V gene encodes CDR1 SNHLY and CDR2 FYNNEI. V was cut by 4 bases and J by 0 bases, with 6 bases left in between. CDR3 in DNA: TGTGCCAGCAGTGGACAGATGAACACTGAAGCTTTCTTT. Translated, it gives CASSGQMNTEAFF.

This chain connects TRBV5-1 to TRBJ1-1; 9 bases fit TRBD1. V lost 3 bases to trimming and J lost 4 bases; unmatched junction nucleotides: 7. The CDR3 covers 15 residues. CDR1 is SGHRS and CDR2 is YFSETQ in the germline V gene. The CDR3 here is CASSWTGETGTEAFF. Here the CDR3 DNA reads TGCGCCAGCAGCTGGACAGGGGAGACGGGCACTGAAGCTTTCTTT. The full variable domain, its missing parts supplied by reference TRBV5-1 and TRBJ1-1, is KAGVTQTPRYLIKTRGQQVTLSCSPISGHRSVSWYQQTPGQGLQFLFEYFSETQRNKGNFPGRFSGRQFSNSRSEMNVSTLELGDSALYLCASSWTGETGTEAFFGQGTRLTVV.

This clone was observed a few times. The chain couples TRBV19 to TRBJ1-5; 12 bases are a match to TRBD1. Per germline, CDR1 LNHDA and CDR2 SQIVND (reference sequence). The CDR3 length is 16 residues. V shed 3 bases and J 4 bases; nucleotides not matched to a gene: 4. This chain's CDR3 is CASSIRGQGANQPQHF. The CDR3 nucleotides read TGTGCCAGTAGTATTAGGGGACAGGGGGCGAATCAGCCCCAGCATTTT.

The V call is TRBV5-1, the J call TRBJ2-7; 11 nucleotides match TRBD1. This CDR3 is 14 amino acids long. Per the germline V gene, CDR1 is SGHRS and CDR2 is YFSETQ. With V trimmed by 6 bases and J by 5 bases, 7 bases remained unmatched. The CDR3 DNA is TGCGCCAGCAATGTGGACAGGGGGCGGAACGAGCAGTACTTC. Its protein product is CASNVDRGRNEQYF. Full variable domain (remainder filled in from reference TRBV5-1 and TRBJ2-7): KAGVTQTPRYLIKTRGQQVTLSCSPISGHRSVSWYQQTPGQGLQFLFEYFSETQRNKGNFPGRFSGRQFSNSRSEMNVSTLELGDSALYLCASNVDRGRNEQYFGPGTRLTVT.

The rearrangement uses TRBV6-1 and TRBJ1-2; D unclear. Germline-derived CDR1 and CDR2 are MNHNS and SASEGT. CDR3 length equals 12 residues. V was clipped by 5 bases and J by 4 bases, with 8 bases between them. CDR3 protein: CASSRRGYGYTF. The DNA of the CDR3 is TGTGCCAGCAGTCGTCGCGGCTATGGCTACACCTTC.